This T cell receptor (beta chain) appears in the sequencing data of a study of OX40 agonist ivuxolimab in advanced cancers. Study-level background: Three patients, one with hepatocellular carcinoma and two with cutaneous melanoma, responded partially.

Assay: immunoSEQ multiplex PCR; the TCRdb copy retains only in-frame clones and omits some. The sample includes tens of thousands of clones, approximately 86% seen only once; the top ten take roughly 19%. As regards this clone: Its antigen is undetermined.

The CDR3 extends over 13 amino acids. Deletions cut 3 bases from V and 2 bases from J, with 7 bases between. CDR1 is MNHEY and CDR2 is SMNVEV in the germline V gene (reference sequence). The study's findings and limits: In the 0.1 to 3.0 mg/kg range, CD4+ and CD8+ blood T cells had expanded clonally by week 6. Averaged across samples, CD8+ T cells carried more expanded clones than CD4+ did. Certain nonresponding patients likewise had low normalized T-cell clonal expansion.

Here the sequenced sample was CD4+ or CD8+ T cells sorted from blood, taken in a trial of the OX40 agonist ivuxolimab. The V and J genes are TRBV27 and TRBJ1-1; no clear D. This clonotype was sampled from an adult with an advanced solid tumor such as melanoma, head and neck, liver or kidney cancer. Written as DNA, the CDR3 is TGTGCCAGCAGTTTGTGGAGAAACACTGAAGCTTTCTTT. It encodes CASSLWRNTEAFF.